The 24 T cell receptor beta chains below were found in one sample sequenced in a study of T cell clusters in autoimmune cytopenias. TRB amplification used 200 to 250 ng of peripheral blood genomic DNA. Multiplex touch-down PCR amplified TRB using TRB-A and TRB-B pools in one tube. For each CDR3 protein, TCRdb gives one entry from its re-call of the multiplex PCR reads, without DNA. This table lists under 11,000 distinct CDR3 sequences. Another study also made use of these data, one on T cell repertoires in aging, cancer and after chemotherapy.

Specimen: peripheral blood. These TCRs come from a human donor in good health.

The chain joins TRBV6-5 to TRBJ1-5; TCRdb lists TRBD1, though no DNA is available to test this call. Germline V gene sequence: CDR1 MNHEY, CDR2 SVGAGI. The CDR3 spans 14 residues. The CDR3 is CASRRVGEHPQQHF.

The chain carries TRBV18 and TRBJ2-1; TCRdb's assignment of TRBD2 cannot be checked, as there is no DNA. There are 16 residues in the CDR3. Per germline, CDR1 KGHSH and CDR2 LQKENI. CDR3 amino acids: CASSPSAGLTYNEQFF.

The chain combines TRBV6-5 with TRBJ1-6; TCRdb returns TRBD1, unconfirmable since there is no DNA. This CDR3 region has 18 residues. The germline CDR1 and CDR2 sequences are MNHEY and SVGAGI. The CDR3 spells CASSLDMGQSSYNSPLHF.

The chain is built from TRBV6-6 and TRBJ2-7; TCRdb gives TRBD2 as the D gene, but with no DNA this cannot be confirmed. Germline V CDR1 and CDR2: MNHNY, SVGAGI (reference sequence). The CDR3 length is 16 residues. This CDR3 reads CASSYKVGGSAYEQYF.

CDR3: CSASLTSPLNSYNEQFF. This chain joins TRBV20-1 and TRBJ2-1; the TCRdb call, TRBD2, lacks DNA for checking. The length of the CDR3 is 17 residues. CDR1 DFQATT and CDR2 SNEGSKA come from the germline V gene (reference sequence).

This clonotype is called medium-sized based on its frequency. The V call is TRBV6-6, the J call TRBJ1-6. Germline CDR1 is MNHNY and CDR2 is SVGAGI (reference sequence). The CDR3 is made up of 15 amino acids. Here the CDR3 reads CASSLGAEGSSPLHF.

V and J are TRBV12-3 or TRBV12-4 and TRBJ1-5. The CDR3 is made up of 14 amino acids. This CDR3 reads CASRGRGVNQPQHF.

The gene calls are TRBV20-1 and TRBJ2-3; absent DNA, TCRdb's TRBD1 call cannot be checked. The CDR3 has 16 residues. In germline, CDR1 is DFQATT, CDR2 SNEGSKA (reference sequence). The CDR3 here is CSASPNLRGITDTQYF.

The chain recombines TRBV5-4 with TRBJ2-7; the D call from TCRdb, TRBD2, cannot be confirmed without DNA. CDR1 is SGHNT, CDR2 YYREEE, per germline (reference sequence). The CDR3 covers 15 residues. CDR3 sequence: CASSAGLAGGYEQYF. The full variable domain, in which reference TRBV5-4 and TRBJ2-7 provide the parts outside the CDR3, is ETGVTQSPTHLIKTRGQQVTLRCSSQSGHNTVSWYQQALGQGPQFIFQYYREEENGRGNFPPRFSGLQFPNYSSELNVNALELDDSALYLCASSAGLAGGYEQYFGPGTRLTVT.

The V and J genes are TRBV10-3 and TRBJ2-7; no DNA is available, so the TRBD1 call from TCRdb remains unchecked. CDR3 length: 14 residues. CDR1 is ENHRY, CDR2 SYGVKD, per germline. CDR3 loop: CAIRRTGQIYEQYF.

The genes are TRBV30 and TRBJ2-2; TCRdb lists TRBD2, though no DNA is available to test this call. CDR3 length: 18 amino acids. The germline V gene encodes CDR1 GTSNPN and CDR2 SVGIG (reference sequence). The CDR3 loop reads CASSIWAHWIPNTGELFF. Drawing the rest from reference TRBV30 and TRBJ2-2, the complete variable domain is SQTIHQWPATLVQPVGSPLSLECTVEGTSNPNLYWYRQAAGRGLQLLFYSVGIGQISSEVPQNLSASRPQDRQFILSSKKLLLSDSGFYLCASSIWAHWIPNTGELFFGEGSRLTVL.

This clonotype is identified as medium-sized from frequency. The V gene is TRBV27, the J gene TRBJ2-2; the D call of TRBD1 rests on TCRdb alone, since no DNA is present to check it. This CDR3 comprises 17 residues. Germline V lookup: CDR1 MNHEY, CDR2 SMNVEV (reference sequence). CDR3 sequence: CASSWRGQGSNTGELFF.

The chain carries TRBV7-9 and TRBJ1-2; with no DNA, the TCRdb D assignment of TRBD1 cannot be verified. This CDR3 has 13 amino acids. Germline loops: CDR1 SEHNR, CDR2 FQNEAQ (reference sequence). The CDR3 sequence: CASSYQGRFGYTF.

The chain joins TRBV7-2 to TRBJ2-7; TCRdb calls TRBD2, which cannot be checked without DNA. The germline V gene has CDR1 SGHTA and CDR2 FQGNSA. The CDR3 is 16 amino acids. CDR3 protein: CASSLGPGGSAYEQYF.

The chain links TRBV11-2 to TRBJ1-1. This CDR3 comprises 13 residues. Per germline, CDR1 SGHAT and CDR2 FQNNGV. CDR3 sequence: CASSREQYTEAFF.

Frequency places this clonotype as medium-sized. The chain couples TRBV29-1 to TRBJ1-1. CDR1 is SQVTM, CDR2 ANQGSEA, per germline. The CDR3 consists of 13 residues. CDR3 region: CSVKGARNTEAFF.

The V gene is TRBV7-2, the J gene TRBJ2-6. In germline, CDR1 is SGHTA, CDR2 FQGNSA. This CDR3 is 16 amino acids long. The CDR3 loop reads CASSRRGIPGANVLTF.

J is TRBJ1-1 and V is TRBV18; without DNA, the TCRdb call of TRBD1 cannot be checked. The CDR3 is 15 residues long. Germline-derived CDR1 and CDR2 are KGHSH and LQKENI. CDR3 sequence: CASSGRPGPNTEAFF.

V gene TRBV14 combines with J gene TRBJ2-3. The V gene's germline CDR1 is SGHDN and CDR2 FVKESK. The CDR3 length is 15 residues. The CDR3 loop reads CASSRDGVSTDTQYF. The whole variable domain, remainder taken from reference TRBV14 and TRBJ2-3, is EAGVTQFPSHSVIEKGQTVTLRCDPISGHDNLYWYRRVMGKEIKFLLHFVKESKQDESGMPNNRFLAERTGGTYSTLKVQPAELEDSGVYFCASSRDGVSTDTQYFGPGTRLTVL.

The J gene is TRBJ2-7, the V gene TRBV12-3 or TRBV12-4; TCRdb calls TRBD2, which cannot be checked without DNA. The CDR3 totals 13 residues. This CDR3 is CASSLKVGSEQYF.

The J gene is TRBJ2-1, the V gene TRBV12-3 or TRBV12-4. CDR3 length equals 13 residues. CDR3 amino acids: CASSPGLGNEQFF.

J is TRBJ1-2 and V is TRBV20-1; TCRdb's D call, TRBD1, is unchecked because there is no DNA. Per the germline V gene, CDR1 is DFQATT and CDR2 is SNEGSKA (reference sequence). This CDR3 contains 15 residues. The CDR3 protein is CSASQPGTGNYGYTF.

The chain recombines TRBV6-2 or TRBV6-3 with TRBJ2-3; TCRdb designates TRBD2, a call that cannot be tested without DNA. The length of the CDR3 is 16 residues. Per the germline V gene, CDR1 is MNHEY and CDR2 is SVGEGT. CDR3 sequence reads: CASSARLAGVGDTQYF.

This chain connects TRBV4-3 to TRBJ2-2; TCRdb designates TRBD2, a call that cannot be tested without DNA. Germline V gene sequence: CDR1 LGHNA, CDR2 YSLEER. The CDR3 is 18 residues long. CDR3 region: CASSQDEAGVSETGELFF.